This TCR beta chain was sequenced for a study of blood T cell repertoires in COVID-19. The CDR3 sequence is 15 residues long. V shed 2 bases and J shed 0 bases, with 8 bases lying between them. Germline CDR1 is MGHRA and CDR2 is YSYEKL. In the source study's methods: Amplification of reference gene primers was used by the study to estimate nucleated cell counts. TCRdb keeps only in-frame clones here, not all; method: immunoSEQ multiplex PCR. The V and J calls and the clone size are those of that table, but D and trimming were determined from the DNA. The sample holds 200,000 to 250,000 clones, approximately 79% seen once.

V and J are TRBV4-1 and TRBJ1-3; D gene unclear. The material sequenced was peripheral blood. The source is a middle-aged woman with active or convalescent COVID-19. The CDR3 region has the DNA TGCGCCAGCAGCCAACCCCTACGCTCTGGAAACACCATATATTTT. It encodes CASSQPLRSGNTIYF.